The clone carrying this TCR beta chain occurred a few times. This specimen comes from a study of CD8+CD57+ T cells in acquired aplastic anemia. Germline V gene sequence: CDR1 SQVTM, CDR2 ANQGSEA. J was trimmed by 0 bases and V by 6 bases; bases with no gene match: 4. CDR3 length equals 14 residues. Genomic DNA acted as the template from which TCR beta VDJ combination and CDR3 sequence profiling were carried out. TCRdb reprocessed the reads via MiXCR and lists one record per CDR3 protein. The sample has 110,000 or so distinct CDR3 sequences; under 60% are singletons. The V call is TRBV29-1, the J call TRBJ1-2; TRBD1 agrees at 10 bases. Sequences were obtained from sorted CD4+, CD8+, or CD8+CD57+ T cells (not recorded which) from PBMCs. The origin of this receptor is a human donor in good health, serving as a control. The CDR3 DNA reads TGCAGCGTCCCTGGACAGGGGGCTAACTATGGCTACACCTTC. It yields the protein CSVPGQGANYGYTF.